This T cell receptor (beta chain) was retrieved from a study of T cells in Graves' hyperthyroidism and ophthalmopathy. This clonotype was seen at least ten times. The antigen is not known. Findings of the study overall: Using 13 V-J features, a model discriminated ophthalmopathy from stable hyperthyroidism. Blood also held most thyroid clonotypes expanded beyond 0.001.

The CDR3 loop spans 16 amino acids. V was pared by 5 bases and J by 6 bases, with 13 bases of the junction left unmatched. Per germline, CDR1 SEHNR and CDR2 FQNEAQ (reference sequence). Amplified regions were TCR beta CDR3 sequences from RNA transcripts. First-round RT-PCR targeting the TCR CDR3 was performed with the HTBI primer set. TCRdb recomputed calls from the multiplex PCR reads with MiXCR, one row per CDR3 protein. The repertoire has under 200,000 distinct CDR3 sequences, 9.4% of them found once; the top ten carry about 20%. The chain joins TRBV7-9 to TRBJ2-1; the match to TRBD2 covers 7 bases. The sequencing input was blood. The clonotype originates from a woman aged 18-29 years with Graves' hyperthyroidism that later progressed to Graves' ophthalmopathy. Here the CDR3 reads CASSSESGELFNEQFF. Here the CDR3 DNA reads TGTGCCAGCAGCAGCGAGAGCGGGGAACTCTTCAATGAGCAGTTCTTC.